This is a list of T cell receptor beta chains from one sample in a study of vaccination effects on CD4 cells after COVID-19. Their specific antigens are unknown. Clones were read by immunoSEQ multiplex PCR, and TCRdb kept only the in-frame ones, dropping some. This sample has more than 40,000 clones, with under 75% found just once. This material consisted of CD4+ T cells from PBMCs cultured with HCoV-OC43 spike peptides, taken before COVID-19 vaccination. These receptors were collected from a human donor who received a COVID-19 vaccine. Both conserved end residues are part of each CDR3. A D gene is named only where the DNA matches it firmly. Clone size is not always given. Where it is, it says once, few, many or a class for expanded clones.

clone size	V gene	J gene	D gene	CDR3 protein	CDR3 DNA
.	TRBV7-5	TRBJ2-1	.	CARSPSSSGRTWDEQFF	TGTGCCAGAAGCCCCAGCTCTAGCGGGAGGACGTGGGATGAGCAGTTCTTC
few	TRBV30	TRBJ2-7	.	CAWSSLGEQYF	TGTGCCTGGAGTAGCCTTGGCGAGCAGTACTTC
.	TRBV6-5	TRBJ1-1	.	CASSYGGSLGTEAFF	TGTGCCAGCAGTTACGGAGGGAGTCTCGGGACTGAAGCTTTCTTT
.	TRBV7-2	TRBJ1-1	.	CASSPHGQDTEAFF	TGTGCCAGCAGCCCCCACGGGCAGGACACTGAAGCTTTCTTT
.	TRBV5-4	TRBJ1-1	.	CASSLGGRGGTEAFF	TGTGCCAGCAGCTTGGGCGGGCGAGGGGGGACTGAAGCTTTCTTT
.	TRBV9	TRBJ2-5	TRBD2	CASSVATGTSGGLQETQYF	TGTGCCAGCAGCGTAGCTACTGGGACTAGCGGGGGCCTTCAAGAGACCCAGTACTTC
.	TRBV9	TRBJ1-6	.	CASSPFNLHNSPLHF	TGTGCCAGCAGCCCCTTCAACCTTCATAATTCACCCCTCCACTTT
.	TRBV18	TRBJ1-5	.	CASSGQGDQPQHF	TGTGCCAGCTCAGGACAAGGGGATCAGCCCCAGCATTTT
.	TRBV10-3	TRBJ1-1	TRBD1	CAISEMWGTGTEAFF	TGTGCCATCAGTGAGATGTGGGGGACAGGGACTGAAGCTTTCTTT
.	TRBV18	TRBJ1-1	.	CASSPQANTEAFF	TGTGCCAGCTCACCACAGGCTAACACTGAAGCTTTCTTT
.	TRBV2	TRBJ2-2	.	CASSRALGGGELFF	TGTGCCAGCAGCCGGGCCCTGGGGGGCGGGGAGCTGTTTTTT
.	TRBV7-9	TRBJ1-6	.	CASSHEGWNSPLHF	TGTGCCAGCAGCCACGAGGGGTGGAATTCACCCCTCCACTTT
.	TRBV6-2/TRBV6-3	TRBJ1-1	.	CASSYRTVTEAFF	TGTGCCAGCAGTTACCGGACGGTCACTGAAGCTTTCTTT
.	TRBV6-2/TRBV6-3	TRBJ1-1	.	CASSYSGGMNTEAFF	TGTGCCAGCAGTTATTCGGGAGGGATGAACACTGAAGCTTTCTTT
once	TRBV5-6	TRBJ2-5	.	CASSPSAYQETQYF	TGTGCCAGCAGCCCGTCGGCTTACCAAGAGACCCAGTACTTC
.	TRBV18	TRBJ2-7	.	CASSPPGRGREQYF	TGTGCCAGCTCACCACCGGGGAGGGGGCGTGAGCAGTACTTC
.	TRBV18	TRBJ2-1	TRBD2	CASSVGLAANNEQFF	TGTGCCAGCTCGGTTGGGCTAGCGGCAAACAATGAGCAGTTCTTC
.	TRBV18	TRBJ2-1	.	CASSPPGQGLFNEQFF	TGTGCCAGCTCACCACCGGGGCAGGGGTTATTCAATGAGCAGTTCTTC
.	TRBV5-4	TRBJ1-6	TRBD1	CASSLGGQSLNSPLHF	TGTGCCAGCAGCTTGGGGGGACAGTCTTTAAATTCACCCCTCCACTTT
.	TRBV7-2	TRBJ1-1	.	CASSPSISEAFF	TGTGCCAGCAGCCCCTCAATCTCCGAAGCTTTCTTT
few	TRBV5-5	TRBJ1-3	TRBD1	CASSWTGGNTIYF	TGTGCCAGCAGCTGGACAGGAGGAAACACCATATATTTT
few	TRBV2	TRBJ1-2	TRBD1	CASRGTGPNYGYTF	TGTGCCAGCAGGGGGACAGGGCCTAACTATGGCTACACCTTC
few	TRBV10-1	TRBJ1-2	.	CALAKRGARNYGYTF	TGCGCCCTAGCAAAACGGGGGGCGCGAAACTATGGCTACACCTTC
.	TRBV14	TRBJ1-1	TRBD1	CASSQEEGASFF	TGTGCCAGCAGCCAAGAGGAGGGGGCGTCTTTCTTT
.	TRBV5-1	TRBJ2-7	.	CASSLWVGEYEQYF	TGCGCCAGCAGCTTGTGGGTGGGAGAATACGAGCAGTACTTC
.	TRBV25-1	TRBJ2-1	.	CASKRTGGYNEQFF	TGTGCCAGCAAAAGAACTGGGGGTTACAATGAGCAGTTCTTC
.	TRBV5-6	TRBJ2-1	TRBD2	CASSLIRLAGYNEQFF	TGTGCCAGCAGCTTGATTCGGCTAGCGGGCTACAATGAGCAGTTCTTC
.	TRBV27	TRBJ2-7	.	CASSPRTGSYEQYF	TGTGCCAGCAGTCCCCGGACGGGCTCCTACGAGCAGTACTTC
.	TRBV6-5	TRBJ1-5	.	CASSTPGGQPQHF	TGTGCCAGCAGTACGCCGGGAGGGCAGCCCCAGCATTTT
.	TRBV24-1	TRBJ2-1	TRBD2	CATSDSGGPFDNEQFF	TGTGCCACCAGTGATTCGGGGGGGCCCTTCGACAATGAGCAGTTCTTC
.	TRBV3-1/TRBV3-2	TRBJ1-2	TRBD1	CASSQGQGRGYTF	TGTGCCAGCAGCCAAGGACAGGGTCGTGGCTACACCTTC
few	TRBV15	TRBJ2-7	TRBD2	CATSRDLASGSYEQYF	TGTGCCACCAGCAGAGATCTAGCTAGCGGCTCCTACGAGCAGTACTTC
.	TRBV11-3	TRBJ2-1	TRBD2	CASSRRGDYNEQFF	TGTGCCAGCAGCCGGCGGGGGGACTACAATGAGCAGTTCTTC
.	TRBV5-1	TRBJ2-1	TRBD2	CASSSLAGVGNEQFF	TGCGCCAGCAGCTCCCTAGCGGGAGTGGGCAATGAGCAGTTCTTC
.	TRBV4-3	TRBJ1-1	.	CASSQVQGVDNTEAFF	TGCGCCAGCAGCCAAGTACAAGGGGTGGATAACACTGAAGCTTTCTTT
.	TRBV5-1	TRBJ2-1	TRBD1	CASSPTRDRIYNEQFF	TGCGCCAGCAGCCCTACCCGGGACAGAATATACAATGAGCAGTTCTTC
.	TRBV12-3/TRBV12-4	TRBJ2-3	.	CASSSGEGTQYF	TGTGCCAGCAGTTCAGGGGAAGGTACGCAGTATTTT